Here is one T cell receptor beta chain with its context. This sample was taken from a study of shared clonotypes between healthy human individuals. Method: immunoSEQ multiplex PCR; TCRdb's copy keeps in-frame clones and lacks some. The repertoire holds approximately 1.4 million clones, with approximately 98% as singletons. V was trimmed by 5 bases and J by 7 bases, leaving 12 bases between them. The CDR3 is 12 residues long. Germline CDR1 is SGHNT and CDR2 is YENEEA. Donors were Caucasian adults residing in Nashville, Tennessee, USA. The sequence was obtained from a man aged 30-40 years in good health. Sequencing was carried out using naive CD4+ T cells sorted from blood. Subset described: CD45RA+ positively selected. The chain links TRBV11-3 to TRBJ2-7; no clear D. The CDR3 DNA is TGTGCCAGCAGCCCCAGGCCTGGGGAGCAGTACTTC. It specifies CASSPRPGEQYF. The full variable domain, completed using reference TRBV11-3 and TRBJ2-7, is EAGVVQSPRYKIIEKKQPVAFWCNPISGHNTLYWYLQNLGQGPELLIRYENEEAVDDSQLPKDRFSAERLKGVDSTLKIQPAELGDSAVYLCASSPRPGEQYFGPGTRLTVT.